What follows describes a single T cell receptor beta chain. The data belong to a study of T cell clones after liver transplantation. Study-level background: In this trial, immunosuppression withdrawal was attempted within 2 years of liver transplant. TCRbeta sequencing after a pre-transplant mixed lymphocyte reaction identified graft-donor-reactive clones, later tracked in post-transplant blood. Samples came pre-transplant, pre-randomization before withdrawal, and post-randomization after withdrawal ended.

Trimming pared 1 base from V and 7 bases from J, leaving 13 bases between. Germline lookup yields CDR1 SGHNT and CDR2 YENEEA. CDR3 length equals 15 residues. TCRdb's table, derived via immunoSEQ multiplex PCR, lists solely in-frame clones and lacks some. The sample consists of 55,000 to 75,000 clones, less than 85% of them appearing once. Here the sequenced sample was CD4+ T cells from blood, taken at the roughly 16-month timepoint. This receptor was obtained from a human patient who received a liver transplant. Some T cells may have originated in the graft donor. V is TRBV11-3 and J is TRBJ1-4; D perhaps matches TRBD1 (5 bases). CDR3 protein: CASSLGRGISEKLFF. The CDR3 nucleotides are TGTGCCAGCAGCTTAGGACGGGGGATAAGTGAAAAACTGTTTTTT.